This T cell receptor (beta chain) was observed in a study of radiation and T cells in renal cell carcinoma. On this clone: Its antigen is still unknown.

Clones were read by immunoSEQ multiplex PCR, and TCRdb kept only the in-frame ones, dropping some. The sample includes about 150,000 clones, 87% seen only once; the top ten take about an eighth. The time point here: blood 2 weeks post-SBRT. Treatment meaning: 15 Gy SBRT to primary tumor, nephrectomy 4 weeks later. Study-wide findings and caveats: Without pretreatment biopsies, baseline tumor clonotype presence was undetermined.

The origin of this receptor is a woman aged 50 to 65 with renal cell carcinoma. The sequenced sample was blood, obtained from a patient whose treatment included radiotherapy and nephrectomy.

The CDR3 DNA sequence: TGTGCCAGCACCCGGAACGGGGGACGGGAGACCCAGTACTTC. Its protein is CASTRNGGRETQYF. V gene TRBV2 combines with J gene TRBJ2-5; TRBD2 might be the D (6 bases). The V gene's germline CDR1 is SNHLY and CDR2 FYNNEI. The CDR3 runs to 14 residues. Trimming removed 7 bases from V and 5 bases from J, with 17 bases in between. Using reference TRBV2 and TRBJ2-5 for the parts outside the CDR3, the full variable domain is EPEVTQTPSHQVTQMGQEVILRCVPISNHLYFYWYRQILGQKVEFLVSFYNNEISEKSEIFDDQFSVERPDGSNFTLKIRSTKLEDSAMYFCASTRNGGRETQYFGPGTRLLVL.